A single sample is the source of the 17 T cell receptor beta chains below, sequenced in a study of patients and donors after allogeneic stem cell transplantation. TCRdb processed the RT-PCR reads anew with MiXCR; each CDR3 protein has one entry. Seen here are almost 20,000 distinct CDR3 sequences, less than 5% observed once, and the top ten hold 35% to 45%. Sequenced: blood, either unsorted or a sorted T cell fraction (not recorded which). The receptors originated from a human donor who was either an allogeneic HSCT recipient or a stem cell or donor lymphocyte infusion donor (not recorded which). It is not recorded whose cells these are; they may come from a transplant donor.

Many counts were recorded for this clonotype. This chain uses TRBV28 with TRBJ2-2; no clear D gene. Germline CDR1 MDHEN, CDR2 SYDVKM. Trimming removed 3 bases at V and 9 bases at J, with 11 bases between. This CDR3 has 13 amino acids. The CDR3 nucleotides are TGTGCCAGCAGTTTTGAAGGGTTTAGGGAGCTGTTTTTT. It is translated as CASSFEGFRELFF.

This clonotype was observed at least ten times. The chain is built from TRBV6-2 or TRBV6-3 and TRBJ2-5, with TRBD2 identical over 8 bases. Germline V gene lookup returns CDR1 MNHEY and CDR2 SVGEGT. The CDR3 runs 12 residues. Germline trimming cut 6 bases from V and 7 bases from J; bases unmatched to any gene: 4. CDR3 DNA: TGTGCCAGCAGCCGGAGCGGGAGGACCCAGTACTTC. As protein: CASSRSGRTQYF.

This clonotype is medium-sized (0.01 to 0.1%) in the sample. This chain links TRBV5-1 with TRBJ1-1, with 7 bases aligning to TRBD1. From germline, CDR1 is SGHRS and CDR2 YFSETQ. The CDR3 is 15 residues long. V was pared by 3 bases and J by 2 bases, with 7 bases of the junction left unmatched. The CDR3 DNA is TGCGCCAGCAGCTGGGGGGGACAGCCTAACACTGAAGCTTTCTTT. Its protein product is CASSWGGQPNTEAFF.

This clonotype was detected ten times or more. The chain employs TRBV11-1 and TRBJ2-1; 8 bases align to TRBD2. From germline, CDR1 is SGHAT and CDR2 FQDESV (reference sequence). With V trimmed by 1 base and J by 7 bases, 12 bases remained unmatched. This CDR3 is built from 17 residues. CDR3 sequence reads: CASSLDGRAGVRNEQFF. The CDR3 coding sequence is TGTGCCAGCAGCTTAGACGGGAGGGCCGGGGTTAGGAATGAGCAGTTCTTC.

This clonotype was recorded many times. The chain carries TRBV7-9 and TRBJ2-5; no definite D call. V shed 1 base and J shed 6 bases, with 6 bases lying between them. This CDR3 region has 12 residues. CDR1 is SEHNR and CDR2 is FQNEAQ in the germline V gene (reference sequence). The CDR3 DNA follows: TGTGCCAGCAGCTTAGTCGTACAGACCCAGTACTTC. Protein: CASSLVVQTQYF.

In this sample, this clonotype turned up many times. This chain joins TRBV7-9 and TRBJ2-3, with D perhaps TRBD1 or TRBD2 (6 bases each). Germline V gives CDR1 SEHNR, CDR2 FQNEAQ (reference sequence). V lost 4 bases and J lost 5, with 10 bases in between. The CDR3 consists of 13 residues. CDR3 residues: CASSWGALDTQYF. DNA of the CDR3: TGTGCCAGCAGCTGGGGGGCCTTAGATACGCAGTATTTT. The variable domain in full, with the rest retrieved from reference TRBV7-9 and TRBJ2-3, is DTGVSQNPRHKITKRGQNVTFRCDPISEHNRLYWYRQTLGQGPEFLTYFQNEAQLEKSRLLSDRFSAERPKGSFSTLEIQRTEQGDSAMYLCASSWGALDTQYFGPGTRLTVL.

This clonotype has at least ten counts. The chain joins TRBV5-6 to TRBJ1-2, with D maybe TRBD1 (6 bases). V was pared by 6 bases and J by 7 bases, with 19 bases between. Germline V lookup: CDR1 SGHDT, CDR2 YYEEEE. This CDR3 is built from 14 residues. CDR3 in amino acids: CASNSWWGAGGYTF. The CDR3 region has the DNA TGTGCCAGCAACTCTTGGTGGGGGGCCGGTGGCTACACCTTC.

This clonotype has a handful of counts. The chain is built from TRBV5-4 and TRBJ1-2; D remains ambiguous. V lost 1 base and J 2 bases, leaving 9 bases between the germline ends. CDR1 and CDR2 (germline): SGHNT, YYREEE (reference sequence). The CDR3 length is 14 residues. The CDR3 here is CASSLRGNNYGYTF. DNA for the CDR3: TGTGCCAGCAGCTTGCGAGGGAACAACTATGGCTACACCTTC.

This clonotype has ten or more counts. The V and J genes are TRBV2 and TRBJ1-1, with unresolved D. V was clipped by 3 bases and J by 0 bases, with 5 bases between them. The CDR3 length is 13 residues. CDR1 SNHLY and CDR2 FYNNEI come from the germline V gene. As DNA, the CDR3 is TGTGCCAGCAGTGATGGAATGAACACTGAAGCTTTCTTT. Protein: CASSDGMNTEAFF.

This clonotype was detected ten times or more. The chain joins TRBV12-3 or TRBV12-4 to TRBJ1-4, with TRBD1 as a possible D gene (5 bases). V shed 6 bases and J shed 4 bases, with 12 bases lying between them. This CDR3 is built from 14 residues. CDR3 coding DNA: TGTGCCAGCAGGGGGGGAGGGGTTAATGAAAAACTGTTTTTT. It specifies CASRGGGVNEKLFF.

This clonotype was seen at least ten times. V usage is TRBV28 and J usage is TRBJ2-7, with 12 bases matching TRBD1. The trim removed 5 bases at V and 4 bases at J, leaving 6 bases unmatched. Looked up from germline, CDR1 is MDHEN and CDR2 is SYDVKM. The CDR3 covers 15 residues. The CDR3 DNA follows: TGTGCCAGCAGTACCGGGACAGGGGGCAGGTACGAGCAGTACTTC. This encodes CASSTGTGGRYEQYF.

Ten or more counts support this clonotype. CDR3 sequence reads: CASSLARDSGYTF. DNA for the CDR3: TGTGCCAGCAGCTTAGCGCGGGATTCGGGCTACACCTTC. This chain joins TRBV7-3 and TRBJ1-2; D is unclear. V was cut by 2 bases and J by 8 bases, with 12 bases left in between. Germline V gene sequence: CDR1 SGHTA, CDR2 FQGTGA. CDR3 length: 13 residues.

This clonotype showed up many times. The chain links TRBV19 to TRBJ2-7, with D unclear. Germline CDR1 LNHDA, CDR2 SQIVND (reference sequence). This CDR3 is 14 amino acids long. Trimming removed 3 bases from V and 2 bases from J, with 11 bases in between. CDR3 sequence: CASSMKHRTYEQYF. CDR3 in DNA: TGTGCCAGTAGTATGAAGCATCGCACCTACGAGCAGTACTTC.

This clonotype was found many times. The rearrangement links TRBV11-3 to TRBJ2-5; TRBD2 aligns across 7 bases. V was pared by 8 bases and J by 5 bases, with 5 bases of the junction left unmatched. The CDR3 totals 12 residues. Germline V gene sequence: CDR1 SGHNT, CDR2 YENEEA. The CDR3 loop reads CASGAGDETQYF. The CDR3 bases are TGTGCCAGCGGGGCGGGGGATGAGACCCAGTACTTC. Full variable domain (outside the CDR3, taken from reference TRBV11-3 and TRBJ2-5): EAGVVQSPRYKIIEKKQPVAFWCNPISGHNTLYWYLQNLGQGPELLIRYENEEAVDDSQLPKDRFSAERLKGVDSTLKIQPAELGDSAVYLCASGAGDETQYFGPGTRLLVL.

This clonotype showed up many times. DNA of the CDR3: TGTGCCAGCAGCCAAGGGACAGGGTTGTACACTGAAGCTTTCTTT. It yields the protein CASSQGTGLYTEAFF. This chain connects TRBV3-1 to TRBJ1-1; 8 bases are shared with TRBD1. The CDR3 runs to 15 residues. V shed 1 base, J shed 3 bases, and the junction held 4 bases outside the gene matches. Germline CDR1 and CDR2: LGHDT and YNNKEL (reference sequence).

There are many counts of this clonotype. The V gene is TRBV7-3, the J gene TRBJ2-7; D gene unclear. The CDR3 has 15 residues. CDR1 is SGHTA and CDR2 is FQGTGA in the germline V gene. Trimming cost V 5 bases and J 5 bases, with 19 bases left between them. The CDR3 is CASSLGPAVLNEQYF. For the CDR3, the DNA is TGTGCCAGCAGCCTAGGACCCGCCGTTCTCAACGAGCAGTACTTC.

This clonotype came up many times. The chain carries TRBV20-1 and TRBJ1-5; weak D call: TRBD1 (5 bases). The CDR3 has 15 residues. Germline-derived CDR1 and CDR2 are DFQATT and SNEGSKA (reference sequence). The V end lost 1 base, the J end lost 2 bases, and 12 bases lay between the germline ends. CDR3 sequence (DNA): TGCAGTGCTAGAGTGGGGGGAAGGCGCAATCAGCCCCAGCATTTT. It is translated as CSARVGGRRNQPQHF.